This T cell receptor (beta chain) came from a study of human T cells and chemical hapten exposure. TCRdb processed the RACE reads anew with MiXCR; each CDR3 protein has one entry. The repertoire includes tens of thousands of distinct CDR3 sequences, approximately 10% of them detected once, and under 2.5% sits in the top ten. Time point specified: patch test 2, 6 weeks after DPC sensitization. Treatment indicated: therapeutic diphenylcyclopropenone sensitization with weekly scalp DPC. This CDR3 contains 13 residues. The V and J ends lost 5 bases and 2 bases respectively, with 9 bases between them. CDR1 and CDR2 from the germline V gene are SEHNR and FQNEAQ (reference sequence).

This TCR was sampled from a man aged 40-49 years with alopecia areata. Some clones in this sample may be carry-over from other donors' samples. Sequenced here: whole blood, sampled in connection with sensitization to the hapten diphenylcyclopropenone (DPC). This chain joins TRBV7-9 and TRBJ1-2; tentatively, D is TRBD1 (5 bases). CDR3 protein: CASSETVNYGYTF. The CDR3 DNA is TGTGCCAGCAGCGAGACAGTGAACTATGGCTACACCTTC.